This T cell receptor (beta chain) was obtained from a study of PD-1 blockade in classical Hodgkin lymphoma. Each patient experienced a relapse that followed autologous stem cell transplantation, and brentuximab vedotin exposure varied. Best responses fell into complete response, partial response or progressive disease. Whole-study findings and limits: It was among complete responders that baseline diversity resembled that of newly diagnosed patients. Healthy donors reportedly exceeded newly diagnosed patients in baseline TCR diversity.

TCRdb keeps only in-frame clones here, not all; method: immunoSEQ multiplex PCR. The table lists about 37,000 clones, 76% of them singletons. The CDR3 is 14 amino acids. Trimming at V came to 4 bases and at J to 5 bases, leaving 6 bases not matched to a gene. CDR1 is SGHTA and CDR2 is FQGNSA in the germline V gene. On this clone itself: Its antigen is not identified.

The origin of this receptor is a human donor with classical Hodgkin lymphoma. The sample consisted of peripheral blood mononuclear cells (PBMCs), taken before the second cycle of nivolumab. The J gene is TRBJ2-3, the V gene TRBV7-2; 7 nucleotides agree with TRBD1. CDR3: CASSSRQGGDTQYF. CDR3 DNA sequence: TGTGCCAGCAGCTCCAGACAGGGCGGAGATACGCAGTATTTT.